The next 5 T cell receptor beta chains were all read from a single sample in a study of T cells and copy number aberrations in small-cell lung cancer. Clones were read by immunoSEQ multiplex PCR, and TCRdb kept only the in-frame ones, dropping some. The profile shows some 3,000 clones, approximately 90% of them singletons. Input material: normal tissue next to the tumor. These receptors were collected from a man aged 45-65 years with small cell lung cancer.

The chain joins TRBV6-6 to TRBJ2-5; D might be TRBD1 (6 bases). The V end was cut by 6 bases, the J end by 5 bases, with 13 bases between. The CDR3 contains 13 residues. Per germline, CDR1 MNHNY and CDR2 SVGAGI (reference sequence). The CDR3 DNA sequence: TGTGCCAGCAGGACGACAGGTCGGGAGACCCAGTACTTC. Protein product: CASRTTGRETQYF.

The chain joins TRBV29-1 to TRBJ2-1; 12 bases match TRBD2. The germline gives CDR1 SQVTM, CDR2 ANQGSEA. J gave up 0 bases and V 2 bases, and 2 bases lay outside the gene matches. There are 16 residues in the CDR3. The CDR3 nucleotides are TGCAGCGTTGAAACTAGCGGGAGGAGCTCCTACAATGAGCAGTTCTTC. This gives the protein CSVETSGRSSYNEQFF.

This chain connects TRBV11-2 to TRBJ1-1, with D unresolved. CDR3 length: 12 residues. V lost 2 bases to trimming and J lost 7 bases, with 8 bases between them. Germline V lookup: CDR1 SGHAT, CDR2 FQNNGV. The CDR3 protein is CASSLFGLEAFF. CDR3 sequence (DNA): TGTGCCAGCAGCTTATTTGGCCTTGAAGCTTTCTTT.

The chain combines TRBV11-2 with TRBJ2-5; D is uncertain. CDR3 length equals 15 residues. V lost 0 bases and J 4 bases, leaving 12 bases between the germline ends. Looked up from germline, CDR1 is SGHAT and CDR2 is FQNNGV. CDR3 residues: CASSLDPATPETQYF. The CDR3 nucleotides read TGTGCCAGCAGCTTAGATCCCGCGACACCAGAGACCCAGTACTTC.

The CDR3: CASRGAGANVLTF. In DNA form, the CDR3 reads TGTGCCAGCAGGGGAGCCGGGGCCAACGTCCTGACTTTC. The chain joins TRBV27 to TRBJ2-6, with D maybe TRBD2 (5 bases). Germline V gene data show CDR1 as MNHEY and CDR2 as SMNVEV (reference sequence). The V end lost 6 bases, the J end lost 4 bases, and 7 bases lay between the germline ends. This CDR3 is 13 amino acids long. Combining the CDR3 with reference TRBV27 and TRBJ2-6 gives the whole variable domain EAQVTQNPRYLITVTGKKLTVTCSQNMNHEYMSWYRQDPGLGLRQIYYSMNVEVTDKGDVPEGYKVSRKEKRNFPLILESPSPNQTSLYFCASRGAGANVLTFGAGSRLTVL.